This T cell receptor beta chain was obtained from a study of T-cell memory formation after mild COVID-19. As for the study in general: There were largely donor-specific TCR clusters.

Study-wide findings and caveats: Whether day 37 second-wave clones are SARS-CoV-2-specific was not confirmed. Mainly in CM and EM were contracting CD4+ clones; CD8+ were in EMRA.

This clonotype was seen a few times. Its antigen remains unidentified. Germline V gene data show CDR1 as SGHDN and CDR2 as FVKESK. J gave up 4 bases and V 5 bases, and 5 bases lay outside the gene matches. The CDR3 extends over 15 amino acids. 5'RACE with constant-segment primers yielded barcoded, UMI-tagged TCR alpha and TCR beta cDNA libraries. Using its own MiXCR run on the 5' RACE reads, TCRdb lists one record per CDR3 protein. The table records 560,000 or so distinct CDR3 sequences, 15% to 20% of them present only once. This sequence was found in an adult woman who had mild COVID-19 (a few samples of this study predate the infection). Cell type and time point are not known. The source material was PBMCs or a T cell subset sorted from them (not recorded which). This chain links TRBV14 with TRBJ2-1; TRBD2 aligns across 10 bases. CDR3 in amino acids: CASSYLAGAYNEQFF. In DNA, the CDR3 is TGTGCCAGCAGCTACCTAGCGGGGGCATACAATGAGCAGTTCTTC.